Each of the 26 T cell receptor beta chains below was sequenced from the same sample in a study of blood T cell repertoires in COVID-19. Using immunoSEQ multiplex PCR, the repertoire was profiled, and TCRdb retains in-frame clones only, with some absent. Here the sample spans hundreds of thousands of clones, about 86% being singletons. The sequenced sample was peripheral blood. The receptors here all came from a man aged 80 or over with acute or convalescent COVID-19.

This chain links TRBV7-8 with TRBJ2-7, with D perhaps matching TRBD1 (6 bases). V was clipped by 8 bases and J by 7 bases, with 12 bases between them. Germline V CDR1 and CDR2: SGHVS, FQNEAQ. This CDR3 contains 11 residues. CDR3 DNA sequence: TGTGCCAGCGGCAGTCAGGGGGAGCAGTACTTC. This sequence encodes CASGSQGEQYF.

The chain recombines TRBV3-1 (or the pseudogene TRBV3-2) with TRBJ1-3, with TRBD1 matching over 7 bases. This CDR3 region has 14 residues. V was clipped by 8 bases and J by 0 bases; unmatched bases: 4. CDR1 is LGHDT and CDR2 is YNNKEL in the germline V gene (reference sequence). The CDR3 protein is CASGTAFSGNTIYF. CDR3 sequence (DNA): TGTGCCAGCGGGACAGCTTTCTCTGGAAACACCATATATTTT.

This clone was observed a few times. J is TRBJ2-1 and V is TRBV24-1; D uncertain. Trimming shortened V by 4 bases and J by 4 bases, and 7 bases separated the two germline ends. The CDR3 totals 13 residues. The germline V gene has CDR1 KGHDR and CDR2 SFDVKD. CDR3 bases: TGTGCCACCAGTGACGACATTTACAATGAGCAGTTCTTC. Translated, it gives CATSDDIYNEQFF.

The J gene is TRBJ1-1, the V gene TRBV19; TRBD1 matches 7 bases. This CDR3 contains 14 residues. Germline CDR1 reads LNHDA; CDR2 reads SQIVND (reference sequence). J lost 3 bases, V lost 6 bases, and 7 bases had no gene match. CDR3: CASSLDRVDTEAFF. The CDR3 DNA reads TGTGCCAGTAGCCTCGACAGGGTTGACACTGAAGCTTTCTTT.

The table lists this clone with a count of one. CDR3: CASSARGGENIQYF. CDR3 DNA: TGTGCCAGCAGCGCCAGGGGTGGCGAAAACATTCAGTACTTC. The chain has TRBV5-5 and TRBJ2-4; the D gene is possibly TRBD1 (6 bases). Germline V gives CDR1 SGHKS, CDR2 YYEKEE (reference sequence). The CDR3 extends over 14 amino acids. V was trimmed by 4 bases and J by 5 bases, leaving 13 bases between them.

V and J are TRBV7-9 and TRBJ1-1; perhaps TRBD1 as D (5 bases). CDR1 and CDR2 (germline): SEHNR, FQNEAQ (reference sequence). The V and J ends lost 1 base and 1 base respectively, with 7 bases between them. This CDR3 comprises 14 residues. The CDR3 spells CASSLDQGNTEAFF. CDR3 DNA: TGTGCCAGCAGCTTAGATCAGGGGAACACTGAAGCTTTCTTT.

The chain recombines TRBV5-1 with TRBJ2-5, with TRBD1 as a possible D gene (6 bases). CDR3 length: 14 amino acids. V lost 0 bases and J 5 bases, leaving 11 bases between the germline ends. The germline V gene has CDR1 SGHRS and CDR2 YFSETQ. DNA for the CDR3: TGCGCCAGCAGCTTGGGAGGGGGTCCCGAGACCCAGTACTTC. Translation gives CASSLGGGPETQYF.

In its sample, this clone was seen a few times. DNA for the CDR3: TGTGCCAGCAGCAATTGGGGGCTAAAGCAGTACTTC. It encodes CASSNWGLKQYF. The chain couples TRBV21-1 to TRBJ2-7; TRBD1 was called by the table and not checked on the DNA. TRBV21-1 is a recognized pseudogene. This CDR3 spans 12 amino acids.

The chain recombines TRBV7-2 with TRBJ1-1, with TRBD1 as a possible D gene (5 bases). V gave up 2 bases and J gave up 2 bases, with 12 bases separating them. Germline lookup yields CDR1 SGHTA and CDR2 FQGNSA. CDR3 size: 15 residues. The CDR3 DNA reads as TGTGCCAGCAGCTTATCTCCCTGGGGCAACACTGAAGCTTTCTTT. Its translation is CASSLSPWGNTEAFF.

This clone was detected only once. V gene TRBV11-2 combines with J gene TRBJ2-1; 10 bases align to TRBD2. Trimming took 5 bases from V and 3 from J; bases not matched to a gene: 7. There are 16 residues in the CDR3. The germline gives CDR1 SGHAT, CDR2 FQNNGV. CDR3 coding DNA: TGTGCCAGCAGCCCAGAGCGGGGGGGCATCTACAATGAGCAGTTCTTC. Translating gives CASSPERGGIYNEQFF.

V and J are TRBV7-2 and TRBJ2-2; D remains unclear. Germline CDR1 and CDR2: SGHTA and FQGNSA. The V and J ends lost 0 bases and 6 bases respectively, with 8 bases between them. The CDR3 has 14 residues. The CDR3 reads CASSLASVAGELFF. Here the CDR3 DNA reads TGTGCCAGCAGCTTAGCTTCCGTCGCCGGGGAGCTGTTTTTT. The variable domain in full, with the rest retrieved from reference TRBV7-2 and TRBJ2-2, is GAGVSQSPSNKVTEKGKDVELRCDPISGHTALYWYRQSLGQGLEFLIYFQGNSAPDKSGLPSDRFSAERTGGSVSTLTIQRTQQEDSAVYLCASSLASVAGELFFGEGSRLTVL.

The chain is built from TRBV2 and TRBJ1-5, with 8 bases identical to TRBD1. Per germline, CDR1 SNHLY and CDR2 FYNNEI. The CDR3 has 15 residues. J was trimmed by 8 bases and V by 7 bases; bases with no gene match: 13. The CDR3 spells CASTRQGLTWEPQHF. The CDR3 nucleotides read TGTGCCAGCACCAGACAGGGGCTGACTTGGGAGCCCCAGCATTTT.

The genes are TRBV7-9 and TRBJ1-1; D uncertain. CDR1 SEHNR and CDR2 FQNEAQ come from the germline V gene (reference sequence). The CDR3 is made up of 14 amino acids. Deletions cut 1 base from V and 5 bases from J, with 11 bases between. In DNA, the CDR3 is TGTGCCAGCAGCTTAGAGCTAGGCGGAACTGAAGCTTTCTTT. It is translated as CASSLELGGTEAFF.

DNA for the CDR3: TGTGCCAGCAGCTTTTTCGGGAACACCGGGGAGCTGTTTTTT. Its protein product is CASSFFGNTGELFF. The V gene is TRBV5-4, the J gene TRBJ2-2; D is undetermined. CDR1 and CDR2 from the germline V gene are SGHNT and YYREEE (reference sequence). The CDR3 totals 14 residues. Trimming took off 2 bases at V and 1 base at J, with 6 bases between the two ends. The full variable domain, rest sourced from reference TRBV5-4 and TRBJ2-2, is ETGVTQSPTHLIKTRGQQVTLRCSSQSGHNTVSWYQQALGQGPQFIFQYYREEENGRGNFPPRFSGLQFPNYSSELNVNALELDDSALYLCASSFFGNTGELFFGEGSRLTVL.

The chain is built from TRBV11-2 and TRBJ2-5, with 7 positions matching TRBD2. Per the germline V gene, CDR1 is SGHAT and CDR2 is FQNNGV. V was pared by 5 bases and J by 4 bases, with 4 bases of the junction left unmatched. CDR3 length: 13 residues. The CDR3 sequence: CASSPGLRETQYF. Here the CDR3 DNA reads TGTGCCAGCAGCCCGGGACTACGAGAGACCCAGTACTTC.

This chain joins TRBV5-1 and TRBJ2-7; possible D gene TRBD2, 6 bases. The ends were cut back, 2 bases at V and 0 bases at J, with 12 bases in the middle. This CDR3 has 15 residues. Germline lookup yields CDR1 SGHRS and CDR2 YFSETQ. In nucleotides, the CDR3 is TGCGCCAGCAGCTTATCGGAGGGTGTCTCCTACGAGCAGTACTTC. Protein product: CASSLSEGVSYEQYF.

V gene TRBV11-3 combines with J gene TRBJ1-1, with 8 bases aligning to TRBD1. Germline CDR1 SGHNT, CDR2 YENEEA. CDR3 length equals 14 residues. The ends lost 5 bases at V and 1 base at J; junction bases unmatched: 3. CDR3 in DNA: TGTGCCAGCAGCCGGACAGGGCCGAACACTGAAGCTTTCTTT. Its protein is CASSRTGPNTEAFF.

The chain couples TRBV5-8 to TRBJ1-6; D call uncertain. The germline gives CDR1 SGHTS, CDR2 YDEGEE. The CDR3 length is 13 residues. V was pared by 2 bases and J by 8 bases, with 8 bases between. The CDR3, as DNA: TGTGCCAGCAGCTTTGTATATGATTCACCCCTCCACTTT. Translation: CASSFVYDSPLHF.

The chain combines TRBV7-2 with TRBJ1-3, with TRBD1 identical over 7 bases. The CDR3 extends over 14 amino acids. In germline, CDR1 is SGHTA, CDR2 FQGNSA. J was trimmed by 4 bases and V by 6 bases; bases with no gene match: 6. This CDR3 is CASRRTGDGNTIYF. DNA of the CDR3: TGTGCCAGCAGACGCACAGGGGACGGAAACACCATATATTTT.

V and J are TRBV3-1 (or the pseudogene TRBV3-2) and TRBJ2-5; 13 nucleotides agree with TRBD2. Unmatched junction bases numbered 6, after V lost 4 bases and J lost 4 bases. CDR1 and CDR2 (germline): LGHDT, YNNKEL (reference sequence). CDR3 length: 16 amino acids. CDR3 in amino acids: CASSPPGLAGLETQYF. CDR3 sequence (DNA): TGTGCCAGCAGCCCCCCGGGACTAGCGGGGTTAGAGACCCAGTACTTC.

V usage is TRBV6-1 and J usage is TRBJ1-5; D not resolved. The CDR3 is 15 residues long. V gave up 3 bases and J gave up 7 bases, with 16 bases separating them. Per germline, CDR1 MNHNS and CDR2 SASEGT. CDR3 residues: CASSEGRVWRQPQHF. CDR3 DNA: TGTGCCAGCAGTGAGGGCCGGGTATGGAGGCAGCCCCAGCATTTT.

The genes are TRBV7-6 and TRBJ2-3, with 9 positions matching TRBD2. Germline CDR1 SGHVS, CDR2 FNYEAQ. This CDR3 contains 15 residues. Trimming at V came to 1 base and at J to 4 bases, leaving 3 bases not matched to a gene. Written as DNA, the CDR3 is TGTGCCAGCAGCTTAGGGCTAGCGGGGTCAGATACGCAGTATTTT. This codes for CASSLGLAGSDTQYF.

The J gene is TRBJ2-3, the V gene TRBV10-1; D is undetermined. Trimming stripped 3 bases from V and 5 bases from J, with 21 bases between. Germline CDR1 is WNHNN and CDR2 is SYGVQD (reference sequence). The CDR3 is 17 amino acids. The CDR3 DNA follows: TGCGCCAGCAGTGACCCGACCCGACTGCCATTTGGAGATACGCAGTATTTT. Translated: CASSDPTRLPFGDTQYF.

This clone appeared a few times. The CDR3 reads CASSPAGLDVEKLFF. CDR3 nucleotides: TGTGCCAGCTCACCAGCAGGGCTGGATGTCGAAAAACTGTTTTTT. The gene calls are TRBV18 and TRBJ1-4, with D possibly matching TRBD1 (5 bases). The CDR3 is made up of 15 amino acids. Germline CDR1 is KGHSH and CDR2 is LQKENI. V lost 2 bases and J lost 8, with 15 bases in between.

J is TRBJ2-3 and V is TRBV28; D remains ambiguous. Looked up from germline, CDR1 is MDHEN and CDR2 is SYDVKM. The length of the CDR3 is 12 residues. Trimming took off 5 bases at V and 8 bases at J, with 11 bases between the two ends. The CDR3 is CASSQPAVTQYF. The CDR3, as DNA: TGTGCCAGCAGTCAACCTGCGGTTACGCAGTATTTT.

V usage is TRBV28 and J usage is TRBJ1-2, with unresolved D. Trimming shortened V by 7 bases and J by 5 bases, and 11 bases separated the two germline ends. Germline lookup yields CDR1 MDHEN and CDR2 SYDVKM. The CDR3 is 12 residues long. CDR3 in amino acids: CASTLAGYGYTF. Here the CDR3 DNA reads TGTGCCAGCACCTTGGCGGGTTATGGCTACACCTTC.